Given below is one TCR beta chain in context. Its antigen is not identified. These data come from a study of cytomegalovirus exposure and HLA in healthy donors. Findings of the study overall: According to a later analysis, most TCR beta chains associated with CMV appeared HLA-restricted.

The CDR3 covers 15 residues. Trimming cost V 1 base and J 5 bases, with 14 bases left between them. Germline V lookup: CDR1 MDHEN, CDR2 SYDVKM. This PCR relied on a set of 60 Vbeta primers and 13 Jbeta primers. Here immunoSEQ multiplex PCR was the method, and the copy in TCRdb shows in-frame clones only, minus some. The sample contains about 120,000 clones, 82% of which appear only once. The sample comprised PBMCs. The chain combines TRBV28 with TRBJ1-1; D is unclear. The source is a male donor in good health and CMV-seropositive. CDR3 region: CASSLSAVRQTEAFF. In DNA, the CDR3 is TGTGCCAGCAGTTTATCCGCAGTTCGTCAGACTGAAGCTTTCTTT. Full variable domain (remainder filled in from reference TRBV28 and TRBJ1-1): DVKVTQSSRYLVKRTGEKVFLECVQDMDHENMFWYRQDPGLGLRLIYFSYDVKMKEKGDIPEGYSVSREKKERFSLILESASTNQTSMYLCASSLSAVRQTEAFFGQGTRLTVV.